The 30 T cell receptor beta chains listed next were all sequenced from one sample in a study of blood T cells in healthy people across ages. The use of a sample-barcoded 5' primer and a J-beta primer mix characterized a second PCR of about 6 to 12 cycles. TCRdb processed the 5' RACE reads anew with MiXCR; each CDR3 protein has one entry. The sample includes more than 650,000 distinct CDR3 sequences, about 20% of them seen just once. The sequencing input was blood. These receptors all come from a man in his 70s in good health.

The chain employs TRBV7-9 and TRBJ1-1, with a weak D call TRBD1 (6 bases). V was shortened by 5 bases and J by 7 bases, with 14 bases between the two germline ends. Germline V CDR1 and CDR2: SEHNR, FQNEAQ (reference sequence). This CDR3 region has 13 residues. The CDR3 DNA sequence: TGTGCCAGCAGCCCTTCAGGGGACCTTGAAGCTTTCTTT. This gives the protein CASSPSGDLEAFF.

This chain uses TRBV7-9 with TRBJ1-2; TRBD1 might be the D (6 bases). This CDR3 region has 17 residues. V gave up 1 base and J gave up 1 base, with 16 bases separating them. From germline, CDR1 is SEHNR and CDR2 FQNEAQ (reference sequence). CDR3 sequence reads: CASSLDFEDRVNYGYTF. The CDR3 DNA reads as TGTGCCAGCAGCTTAGATTTTGAGGACAGAGTTAACTATGGCTACACCTTC.

The V call is TRBV5-1, the J call TRBJ2-1, with TRBD2 matching 12 bases. CDR1 and CDR2 from the germline V gene are SGHRS and YFSETQ. This CDR3 has 15 residues. The trim removed 7 bases at V and 0 bases at J, leaving 2 bases unmatched. CDR3 in DNA: TGCGCCAGCGGACTAGCGGGGTCCTCCTACAATGAGCAGTTCTTC. It encodes CASGLAGSSYNEQFF.

The CDR3: CASSLAHGQVTDTQYF. The CDR3 DNA follows: TGTGCCAGCAGCTTGGCCCATGGACAGGTCACAGATACGCAGTATTTT. V usage is TRBV5-5 and J usage is TRBJ2-3, with 7 bases matching TRBD1. This CDR3 comprises 16 residues. The germline V gene has CDR1 SGHKS and CDR2 YYEKEE (reference sequence). V gave up 0 bases and J gave up 2 bases; unmatched junction bases: 6.

This clonotype was counted ten times or more. V usage is TRBV5-8 and J usage is TRBJ2-3, with TRBD2 identical over 7 bases. V trimming: 2 bases; J trimming: 6 bases; junction bases outside the gene matches: 6. The CDR3 is made up of 14 amino acids. Germline CDR1 and CDR2: SGHTS and YDEGEE. CDR3 region: CASSFWEGTDTQYF. The CDR3 bases are TGTGCCAGCAGCTTTTGGGAGGGAACGGATACGCAGTATTTT.

The rearrangement links TRBV10-3 to TRBJ2-3, with 11 bases identical to TRBD2. Germline V gives CDR1 ENHRY, CDR2 SYGVKD. J lost 0 bases, V lost 4 bases, and 15 bases had no gene match. The CDR3 consists of 20 residues. CDR3 nucleotide sequence: TGTGCCATCAGTGGTACGTTCACTAGCGGGAGTCTACCTAGCACAGATACGCAGTATTTT. It is translated as CAISGTFTSGSLPSTDTQYF.

The table lists this clonotype with a few counts. The rearrangement joins TRBV24-1 to TRBJ2-1, with no clear D. The J call may not be correct, given that the DNA end is closer to TRBJ2-7. The germline V gene encodes CDR1 KGHDR and CDR2 SFDVKD. The CDR3 totals 14 residues. CDR3 region: CATSDPNYPYEQYF. The CDR3 DNA reads TGTGCCACCAGTGATCCGAACTACCCCTACGAGCAGTACTTC.

This clonotype was detected only a few times. The V call is TRBV12-3 or TRBV12-4, the J call TRBJ1-2, with TRBD1 matching over 8 bases. The junction had 6 bases not matched to a gene; V was cut back by 5 bases and J by 1 base. The CDR3 extends over 15 amino acids. The CDR3 nucleotides are TGTGCCAGCAGTCGGGGGACAGGAATTAACTATGGCTACACCTTC. Its translation: CASSRGTGINYGYTF.

This sequence joins TRBV12-3 or TRBV12-4 and TRBJ2-1, with D perhaps being TRBD1 or TRBD2 (6 bases each). Trimming stripped 5 bases from V and 7 bases from J, with 15 bases between. This CDR3 contains 14 residues. The CDR3 loop is CASSIHREENEQFF. In DNA, the CDR3 is TGTGCCAGCAGTATCCACAGGGAGGAGAATGAGCAGTTCTTC.

J is TRBJ1-2 and V is TRBV7-9; possibly TRBD1 for D (5 bases). Deletions cut 3 bases from V and 5 bases from J, with 16 bases between. The CDR3 is made up of 15 amino acids. Germline loops: CDR1 SEHNR, CDR2 FQNEAQ (reference sequence). The CDR3 reads CASSLMGTVEYGYTF. DNA for the CDR3: TGTGCCAGCAGCTTGATGGGGACGGTCGAATATGGCTACACCTTC.

The chain combines TRBV20-1 with TRBJ1-2; D is uncertain. The V gene's germline CDR1 is DFQATT and CDR2 SNEGSKA (reference sequence). The V and J ends lost 0 bases and 2 bases respectively, with 4 bases between them. This CDR3 region has 12 residues. This CDR3 reads CSARDANYGYTF. The CDR3 DNA follows: TGCAGTGCTAGAGATGCGAACTATGGCTACACCTTC.

This rearrangement joins TRBV4-2 to TRBJ2-5; 7 bases fit TRBD2. The J call may not be correct, given that the DNA end is closer to TRBJ2-7. The CDR3 contains 11 residues. Germline lookup yields CDR1 LGHNA and CDR2 YNFKEQ. CDR3: CASRREDEQYF. The DNA for the CDR3 is TGTGCCAGCAGACGGGAGGACGAGCAGTACTTC.

The rearrangement links TRBV30 to TRBJ2-3; TRBD2 agrees at 7 bases. V shed 5 bases and J 5 bases; nucleotides not matched to a gene: 4. This CDR3 comprises 12 residues. Germline assignment: CDR1 GTSNPN and CDR2 SVGIG (reference sequence). CDR3 coding DNA: TGTGCCTGGGGGATAGCGGGAGATACGCAGTATTTT. This codes for CAWGIAGDTQYF.

Of note for this clonotype: The junction departs from the called germline gene at one end, perhaps through a read error. J is TRBJ2-5 and V is TRBV15; D unclear. The CDR3 length is 14 residues. Germline V gene sequence: CDR1 LNHNV, CDR2 YYDKDF (reference sequence). CDR3 residues: CATSRATYGETHYF. Written as DNA, the CDR3 is TGTGCCACCAGCAGGGCTACATATGGAGAGACCCATTACTTC. Full variable domain (missing parts from reference TRBV15 and TRBJ2-5): DAMVIQNPRYQVTQFGKPVTLSCSQTLNHNVMYWYQQKSSQAPKLLFHYYDKDFNNEADTPDNFQSRRPNTSFCFLDIRSPGLGDTAMYLCATSRATYGETHYFGPGTRLLVL.

The chain links TRBV5-1 to TRBJ2-3, with 10 nucleotides matching TRBD1. The CDR3 has 12 amino acids. After removal of 3 bases from V and 15 bases from J, the junction contained 7 bases not matched to a gene. Germline CDR1 SGHRS, CDR2 YFSETQ. In DNA, the CDR3 is TGCGCCAGCAGCTCCGGGGACAGGGGATTATATTTT. It yields the protein CASSSGDRGLYF. The full variable domain, its missing parts supplied by reference TRBV5-1 and TRBJ2-3, is KAGVTQTPRYLIKTRGQQVTLSCSPISGHRSVSWYQQTPGQGLQFLFEYFSETQRNKGNFPGRFSGRQFSNSRSEMNVSTLELGDSALYLCASSSGDRGLYFGPGTRLTVL.

V gene TRBV6-5 combines with J gene TRBJ2-2, with TRBD1 matching over 9 bases. The CDR3 contains 17 residues. V dropped 0 bases and J dropped 2; count of bases not matched to a gene: 4. Germline V CDR1 and CDR2: MNHEY, SVGAGI. CDR3 in DNA: TGTGCCAGCAGTTACTCTGGACAGGGGCTAAACACCGGGGAGCTGTTTTTT. Translating gives CASSYSGQGLNTGELFF.

In this sample, this clonotype turned up a few times. The genes are TRBV6-1 and TRBJ1-1, with D possibly matching TRBD1 (5 bases). The germline V and J ends were trimmed by 7 bases and 3 bases, with 21 bases remaining between them. This CDR3 has 16 residues. From germline, CDR1 is MNHNS and CDR2 SASEGT. The DNA for the CDR3 is TGTGCCAGCACCTACCTAAATTCTGGGGGGGACACTGAAGCTTTCTTT. This gives the protein CASTYLNSGGDTEAFF.

This clonotype was seen repeatedly, ten times or more. V is TRBV7-6 and J is TRBJ1-3; D gene uncertain. The CDR3 runs to 19 residues. Germline assignment: CDR1 SGHVS and CDR2 FNYEAQ. Trimming stripped 0 bases from V and 0 bases from J, with 18 bases between. The DNA for the CDR3 is TGTGCCAGCAGCTTAGCTTACTCTTCTTCGGGTCGCTCTGGAAACACCATATATTTT. It is translated as CASSLAYSSSGRSGNTIYF.

Only a few counts were recorded for this clonotype. This chain joins TRBV4-1 and TRBJ2-5; D unclear. The closer fit of TRBJ2-1 to the DNA end suggests the J call may be wrong. CDR3 length: 16 residues. The V gene's germline CDR1 is MGHRA and CDR2 YSYEKL. The CDR3 protein is CASSQEYGPRLNEQFF. In nucleotides, the CDR3 is TGCGCCAGCAGCCAAGAGTACGGACCGAGACTTAATGAGCAGTTCTTC.

The rearrangement uses TRBV14 and TRBJ2-2; D remains ambiguous. The CDR3 loop spans 16 amino acids. V gave up 1 base and J gave up 2 bases, with 11 bases separating them. Germline V lookup: CDR1 SGHDN, CDR2 FVKESK. CDR3 bases: TGTGCCAGCAGCCAAGGTCGGGCGGCAAACACCGGGGAGCTGTTTTTT. Its protein is CASSQGRAANTGELFF.

This chain connects TRBV15 to TRBJ2-3, with TRBD2 identical over 11 bases. Germline trimming cut 2 bases from V and 8 bases from J; bases unmatched to any gene: 3. CDR1 is LNHNV and CDR2 is YYDKDF in the germline V gene (reference sequence). The CDR3 sequence is 14 residues long. In DNA form, the CDR3 reads TGTGCCACCAGCAGACTAGGGACTAGCGGTACGCAGTATTTT. Residues: CATSRLGTSGTQYF.

This chain joins TRBV30 and TRBJ2-1, with D possibly being TRBD1 or TRBD2 (6 bases each). Germline V gene lookup returns CDR1 GTSNPN and CDR2 SVGIG (reference sequence). This CDR3 region has 11 residues. V was shortened by 7 bases and J by 14 bases, with 18 bases between the two germline ends. The chain's CDR3 is CALDRGLEKFF. CDR3 sequence (DNA): TGTGCCTTGGATCGGGGGCTTGAAAAGTTCTTC.

The chain recombines TRBV29-1 with TRBJ2-1; 9 positions match TRBD2. The CDR3 sequence is 14 residues long. The ends lost 7 bases at V and 4 bases at J; junction bases unmatched: 8. CDR1 and CDR2 (germline): SQVTM, ANQGSEA. The CDR3 DNA follows: TGCAGCGGACTTATAGCGGGGGTGTACAATGAGCAGTTCTTC. It encodes CSGLIAGVYNEQFF.

About this clonotype itself: The junction does not match germline at one end; this may be a read error. V and J are TRBV7-2 and TRBJ2-5; D is perhaps TRBD2 (6 bases). This CDR3 has 15 residues. The V gene's germline CDR1 is SGHTA and CDR2 FQGNSA. In DNA, the CDR3 is TGTGCCAGCACCTTAACCCGGACTAACCAAGAGACCCAGTACTTC. Amino acid sequence: CASTLTRTNQETQYF.

There are a few counts of this clonotype. The chain combines TRBV20-1 with TRBJ2-7, with a weak D call TRBD1 (7 bases). The CDR3 length is 15 residues. The V and J ends lost 3 bases and 1 base respectively, with 16 bases between them. Germline CDR1 reads DFQATT; CDR2 reads SNEGSKA (reference sequence). CDR3 bases: TGCAGTGCTAGGCCGCTGACAGGGAGGTCCTACGAGCAGTACTTC. This encodes CSARPLTGRSYEQYF.

In its sample, this clonotype was seen a few times. V and J are TRBV27 and TRBJ1-2; D is uncertain. The V and J ends lost 5 bases and 1 base respectively, with 8 bases between them. There are 13 residues in the CDR3. CDR1 MNHEY and CDR2 SMNVEV come from the germline V gene (reference sequence). CDR3 coding DNA: TGTGCCAGCAGTAGGGAGATTAACTATGGCTACACCTTC. It yields the protein CASSREINYGYTF.

As for this clonotype: Since a much larger clone is just one base distant, this may be a read error. The rearrangement links TRBV20-1 to TRBJ1-2, with D perhaps matching TRBD1 (5 bases). The CDR3 contains 12 residues. The germline gives CDR1 DFQATT, CDR2 SNEGSKA (reference sequence). The CDR3, as DNA: TGCAGTGCCACGGGGGGGTACTATGGCTACGCCTTC. It yields the protein CSATGGYYGYAF.

As to this clonotype: One junction end disagrees with the germline gene, perhaps due to a read error. The rearrangement links TRBV12-3 or TRBV12-4 to TRBJ2-1; 8 nucleotides align to TRBD2. The CDR3 has 11 residues. CDR3 protein: CASSFRLALDF. CDR3 DNA: TGTGCCAGCAGTTTCAGACTAGCGTTGGACTTC.

The rearrangement joins TRBV4-2 to TRBJ2-1, with unresolved D. Trimming cost V 0 bases and J 6 bases, with 9 bases left between them. The CDR3 is 14 residues long. Germline loops: CDR1 LGHNA, CDR2 YNFKEQ. The CDR3 protein is CASSQDPHINEQFF. CDR3 nucleotide sequence: TGTGCCAGCAGCCAAGATCCCCATATCAATGAGCAGTTCTTC.

This clonotype has just a few counts. The gene calls are TRBV6-5 and TRBJ1-6; D unclear. Germline assignment: CDR1 MNHEY and CDR2 SVGAGI. There are 15 residues in the CDR3. Trimming cost V 5 bases and J 9 bases, with 17 bases left between them. CDR3 sequence: CASSTPPRGSSPLHF. In DNA form, the CDR3 reads TGTGCCAGCAGTACTCCCCCCAGAGGGAGTTCACCCCTCCACTTT.